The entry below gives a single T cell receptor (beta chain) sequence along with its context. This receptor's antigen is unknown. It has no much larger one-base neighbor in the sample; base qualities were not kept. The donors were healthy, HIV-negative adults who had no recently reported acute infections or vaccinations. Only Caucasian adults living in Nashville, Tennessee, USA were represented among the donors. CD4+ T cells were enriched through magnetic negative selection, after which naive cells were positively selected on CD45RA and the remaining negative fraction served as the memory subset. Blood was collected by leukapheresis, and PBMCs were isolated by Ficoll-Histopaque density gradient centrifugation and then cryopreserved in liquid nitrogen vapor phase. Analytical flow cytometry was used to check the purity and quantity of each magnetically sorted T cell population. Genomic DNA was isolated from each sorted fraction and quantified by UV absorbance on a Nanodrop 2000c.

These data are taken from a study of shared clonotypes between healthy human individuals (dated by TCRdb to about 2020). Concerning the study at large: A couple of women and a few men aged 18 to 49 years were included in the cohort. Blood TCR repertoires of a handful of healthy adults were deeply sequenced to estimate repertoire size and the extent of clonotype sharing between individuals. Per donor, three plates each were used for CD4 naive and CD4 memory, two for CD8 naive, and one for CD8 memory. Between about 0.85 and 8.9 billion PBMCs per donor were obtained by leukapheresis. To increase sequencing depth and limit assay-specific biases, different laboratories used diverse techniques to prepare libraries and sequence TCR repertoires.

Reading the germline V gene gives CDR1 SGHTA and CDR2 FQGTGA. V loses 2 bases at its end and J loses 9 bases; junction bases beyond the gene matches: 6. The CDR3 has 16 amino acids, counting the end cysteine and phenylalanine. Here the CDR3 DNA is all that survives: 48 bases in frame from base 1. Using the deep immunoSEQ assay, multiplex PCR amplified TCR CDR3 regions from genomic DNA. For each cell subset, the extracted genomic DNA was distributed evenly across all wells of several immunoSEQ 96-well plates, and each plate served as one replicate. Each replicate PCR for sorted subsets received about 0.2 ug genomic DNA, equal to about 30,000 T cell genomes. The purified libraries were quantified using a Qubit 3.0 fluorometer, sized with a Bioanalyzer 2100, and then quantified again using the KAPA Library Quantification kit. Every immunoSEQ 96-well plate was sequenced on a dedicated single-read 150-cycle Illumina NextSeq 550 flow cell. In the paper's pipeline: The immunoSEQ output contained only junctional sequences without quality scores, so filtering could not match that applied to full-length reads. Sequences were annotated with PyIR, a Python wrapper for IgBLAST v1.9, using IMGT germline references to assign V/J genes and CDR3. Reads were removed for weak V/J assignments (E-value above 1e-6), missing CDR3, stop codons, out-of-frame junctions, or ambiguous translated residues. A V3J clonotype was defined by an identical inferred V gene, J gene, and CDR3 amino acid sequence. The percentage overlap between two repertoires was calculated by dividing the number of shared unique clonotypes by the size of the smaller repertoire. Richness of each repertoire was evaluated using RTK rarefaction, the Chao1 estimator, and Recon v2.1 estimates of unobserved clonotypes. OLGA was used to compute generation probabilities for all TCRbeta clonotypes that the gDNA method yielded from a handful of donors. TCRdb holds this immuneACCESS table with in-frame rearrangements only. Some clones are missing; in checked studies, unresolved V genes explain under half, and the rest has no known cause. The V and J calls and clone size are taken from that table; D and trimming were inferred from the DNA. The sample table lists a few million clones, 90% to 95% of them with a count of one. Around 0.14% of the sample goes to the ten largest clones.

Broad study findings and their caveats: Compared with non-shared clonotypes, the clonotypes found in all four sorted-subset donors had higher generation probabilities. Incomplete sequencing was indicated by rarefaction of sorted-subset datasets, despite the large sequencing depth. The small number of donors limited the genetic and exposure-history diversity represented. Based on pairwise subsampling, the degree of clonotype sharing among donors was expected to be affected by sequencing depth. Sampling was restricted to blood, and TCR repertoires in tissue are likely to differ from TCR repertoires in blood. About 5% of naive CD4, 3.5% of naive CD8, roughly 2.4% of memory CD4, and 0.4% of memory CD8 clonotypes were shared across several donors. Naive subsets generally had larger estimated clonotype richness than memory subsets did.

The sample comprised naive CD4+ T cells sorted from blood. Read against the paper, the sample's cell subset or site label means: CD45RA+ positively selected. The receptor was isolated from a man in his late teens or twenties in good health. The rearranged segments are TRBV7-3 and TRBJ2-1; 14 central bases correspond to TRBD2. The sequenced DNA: TGTGCCAGCAGCTTAGGGACTAGCGGGGGTAGTGGTGAGCAGTTCTTC. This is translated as CASSLGTSGGSGEQFF.